This T cell receptor (beta chain) was profiled in a study of cytomegalovirus exposure and HLA in healthy donors. Across the study: There were approximately 85 million unique TCRs (from HLA-typed donors) in an early data release. Regarding the study as a whole: A previous analysis found most TCR beta V segments productive roughly 87% or roughly 30% of the time. Despite most TCR sequences being rare, some public TCRs occurred in many donors. Available immune exposure information covered CMV serostatus only.

The V end was cut by 4 bases, the J end by 2 bases, with 14 bases between. This CDR3 is built from 14 residues. Germline V gene lookup returns CDR1 GTSNPN and CDR2 SVGIG (reference sequence). The PCR made use of 60 Vbeta and 13 Jbeta primers. Here immunoSEQ multiplex PCR was the method, and the copy in TCRdb shows in-frame clones only, minus some. The data hold about 230,000 clones, with around 80% observed a single time. This clone was seen a few times. Its antigen is as yet unknown. The chain recombines TRBV30 with TRBJ1-2; D is unresolved. Input material: PBMCs. The TCR sequence derives from a woman aged 55-69 years in good health and CMV-seropositive. In DNA form, the CDR3 reads TGTGCCTGGACCGCGGGGTTGGGGAACTATGGCTACACCTTC. Translated, it gives CAWTAGLGNYGYTF.